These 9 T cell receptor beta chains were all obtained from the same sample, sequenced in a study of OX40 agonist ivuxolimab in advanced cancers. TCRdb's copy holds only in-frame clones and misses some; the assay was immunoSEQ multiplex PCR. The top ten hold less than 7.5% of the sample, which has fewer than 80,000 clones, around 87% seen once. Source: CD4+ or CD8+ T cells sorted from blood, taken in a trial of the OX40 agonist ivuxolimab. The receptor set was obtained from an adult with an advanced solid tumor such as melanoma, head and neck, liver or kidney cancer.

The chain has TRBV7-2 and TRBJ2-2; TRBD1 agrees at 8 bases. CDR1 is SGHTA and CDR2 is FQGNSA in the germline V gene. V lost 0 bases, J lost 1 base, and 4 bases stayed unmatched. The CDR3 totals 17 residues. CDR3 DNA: TGTGCCAGCAGCTTAGCGGCGACAGGGGTGAACACCGGGGAGCTGTTTTTT. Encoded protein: CASSLAATGVNTGELFF.

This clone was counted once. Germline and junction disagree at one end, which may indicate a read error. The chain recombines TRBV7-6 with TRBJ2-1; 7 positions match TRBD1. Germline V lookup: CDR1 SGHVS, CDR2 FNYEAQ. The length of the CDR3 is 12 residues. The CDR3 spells CASSLVGQVLIF. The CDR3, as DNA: TGTGCCAGCAGCTTAGTTGGACAGGTCCTAATCTTC.

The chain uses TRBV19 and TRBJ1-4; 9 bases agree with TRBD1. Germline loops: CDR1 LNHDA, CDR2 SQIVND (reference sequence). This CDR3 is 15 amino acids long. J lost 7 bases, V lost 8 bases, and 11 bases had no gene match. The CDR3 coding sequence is TGTGCCAGTTCAGACGTACAGGGGGCGGGTGAAAAACTGTTTTTT. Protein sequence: CASSDVQGAGEKLFF.

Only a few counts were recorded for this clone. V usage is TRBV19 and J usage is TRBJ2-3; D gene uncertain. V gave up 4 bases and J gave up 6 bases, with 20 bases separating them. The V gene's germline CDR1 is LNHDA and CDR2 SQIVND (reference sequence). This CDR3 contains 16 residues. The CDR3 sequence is CASSTPLRRALDTQYF. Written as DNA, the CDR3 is TGTGCCAGTAGTACTCCCCTGCGAAGGGCATTGGATACGCAGTATTTT.

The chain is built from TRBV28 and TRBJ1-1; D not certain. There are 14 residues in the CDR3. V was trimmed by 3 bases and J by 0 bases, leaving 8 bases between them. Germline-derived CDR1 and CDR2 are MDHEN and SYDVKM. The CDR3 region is CASSFGMMNTEAFF. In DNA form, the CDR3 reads TGTGCCAGCAGTTTTGGCATGATGAACACTGAAGCTTTCTTT.

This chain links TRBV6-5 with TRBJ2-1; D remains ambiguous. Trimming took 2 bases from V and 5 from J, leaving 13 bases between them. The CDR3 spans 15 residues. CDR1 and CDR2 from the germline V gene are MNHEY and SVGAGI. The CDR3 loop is CASSYGFGRDNEQFF. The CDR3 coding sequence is TGTGCCAGCAGTTACGGGTTCGGTCGGGACAATGAGCAGTTCTTC.

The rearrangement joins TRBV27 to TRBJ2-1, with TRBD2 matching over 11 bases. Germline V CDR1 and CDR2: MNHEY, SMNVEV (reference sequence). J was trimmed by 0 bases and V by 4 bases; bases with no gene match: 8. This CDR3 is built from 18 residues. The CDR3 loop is CASSSPIAGGDSYNEQFF. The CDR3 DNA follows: TGTGCCAGCAGTTCTCCCATAGCGGGGGGGGACTCCTACAATGAGCAGTTCTTC.

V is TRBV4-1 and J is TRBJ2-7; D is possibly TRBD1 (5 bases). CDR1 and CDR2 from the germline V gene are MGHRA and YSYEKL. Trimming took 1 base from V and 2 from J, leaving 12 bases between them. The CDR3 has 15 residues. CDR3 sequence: CASSQAAGHTYEQYF. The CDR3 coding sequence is TGCGCCAGCAGCCAAGCGGCAGGACATACCTACGAGCAGTACTTC.

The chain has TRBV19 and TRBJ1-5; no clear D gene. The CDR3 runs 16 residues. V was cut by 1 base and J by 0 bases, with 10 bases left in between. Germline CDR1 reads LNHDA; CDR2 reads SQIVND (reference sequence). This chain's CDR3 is CASSIGGAYSNQPQHF. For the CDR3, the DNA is TGTGCCAGTAGTATAGGGGGAGCCTATAGCAATCAGCCCCAGCATTTT.